The 2 T cell receptor beta chains below were found in one sample sequenced in a study of blood T cell repertoires in COVID-19. Clones were read by immunoSEQ multiplex PCR, and TCRdb kept only the in-frame ones, dropping some. The sample yields under 400,000 clones, roughly nine tenths seen once. The sequencing input was peripheral blood. These receptors all stem from an older woman with COVID-19, enrolled during active disease.

The chain carries TRBV28 and TRBJ1-1; no definite D call. V shed 1 base and J shed 1 base, with 10 bases lying between them. The CDR3 runs to 15 residues. Germline V gene data show CDR1 as MDHEN and CDR2 as SYDVKM. DNA of the CDR3: TGTGCCAGCAGTTTATTTCAGCGCCCGAACACTGAAGCTTTCTTT. It translates to CASSLFQRPNTEAFF.

The rearrangement joins TRBV6-5 to TRBJ1-1; 8 bases fit TRBD1. The V segment lost 5 bases and the J segment 0 bases; nucleotides outside the gene matches: 5. The CDR3 totals 15 residues. Germline V gene lookup returns CDR1 MNHEY and CDR2 SVGAGI. The CDR3 DNA follows: TGTGCCAGCAGTCCAGGGGGCGCGGTGAACACTGAAGCTTTCTTT. It translates to CASSPGGAVNTEAFF.